Listed below are T cell receptor beta chains from one sample, sequenced in a study of regulatory T cells in long-lasting Graves disease. TCRdb reanalysed the multiplex PCR reads using MiXCR and keeps one entry per CDR3 protein. The data show roughly 430,000 distinct CDR3 sequences, about a sixth seen once. The same sample was also studied in work on T cells in Graves' hyperthyroidism and ophthalmopathy.

Sequences were derived from peripheral blood mononuclear cells (PBMCs), sampled at new diagnosis, from a patient treated with antithyroid drugs. These receptors were taken from a woman in her 30s with Graves disease. The CDR3 runs from the conserved cysteine through the conserved F or W. The D gene is left open where the match is weak. Clone size, where shown, is once, few, many, or a class for clones that have expanded.

V gene	J gene	clone size	D gene	CDR3 DNA	CDR3 protein
TRBV7-3	TRBJ2-3	many	-	TGTGCCAGCAGCTTCCAGACTGGGCGGAGCACAGATACGCAGTATTTT	CASSFQTGRSTDTQYF
TRBV5-1	TRBJ2-7	many	TRBD1	TGCGCCAGCAGCACCTCGGACAGGGTGGCCGAGCAGTACTTC	CASSTSDRVAEQYF
TRBV5-1	TRBJ2-7	-	-	TGCGCCAGCAGCTCTCTTCGCCCGACAGGCTACGAGCAGTACTTC	CASSSLRPTGYEQYF
TRBV15	TRBJ1-3	few	-	TGTGCCACCAGTGCATTCCCGCCTTTCTCTGGAAACACCATATATTTT	CATSAFPPFSGNTIYF
TRBV7-9	TRBJ2-7	many	-	TGTGCCAGCAGCTTGTCCGGGACCGAGGAGGACGAGCAGTACTTC	CASSLSGTEEDEQYF
TRBV12-3/TRBV12-4	TRBJ1-2	many	-	TGTGCCATATCACGGGACGACTATGGCTACACCTTC	CAISRDDYGYTF
TRBV5-6	TRBJ2-6	few	-	TGTGCCAGCAGCTTGACAGTTCACTCTGGGGCCAACGTCCTGACTTTC	CASSLTVHSGANVLTF
TRBV2	TRBJ2-2	many	-	TGTGCCAGCAGTGTTAACGTGAACACCGGGGAGCTGTTTTTT	CASSVNVNTGELFF
TRBV6-2/TRBV6-3	TRBJ2-1	few	-	TGTGCCAGCAGGCCCGGGGCAGACTCCTACAATGAGCAGTTCTTC	CASRPGADSYNEQFF
TRBV28	TRBJ2-1	many	-	TGTGCCAGCAGTGTTGACAGGAGCTCCTACAATGAGCAGTTCTTC	CASSVDRSSYNEQFF
TRBV2	TRBJ1-5	many	-	TGTGCCAGCAGTGAGGGGGGGTATAGCAATCAGCCCCAGCATTTT	CASSEGGYSNQPQHF
TRBV24-1	TRBJ2-7	many	-	TGTGCCACCAGTGCAGAAACCTCAGGGGCCTACGAGCAGTACTTC	CATSAETSGAYEQYF
TRBV9	TRBJ2-2	-	-	TGTGCCAGCAACTATGACTATAGGGACGGCGGGGAGCTGTTTTTT	CASNYDYRDGGELFF
TRBV2	TRBJ1-4	-	-	TGTGCCAGCAGTGAACCCCCCTTGGGGGTTGCTAATGAAAAACTGTTTTTT	CASSEPPLGVANEKLFF